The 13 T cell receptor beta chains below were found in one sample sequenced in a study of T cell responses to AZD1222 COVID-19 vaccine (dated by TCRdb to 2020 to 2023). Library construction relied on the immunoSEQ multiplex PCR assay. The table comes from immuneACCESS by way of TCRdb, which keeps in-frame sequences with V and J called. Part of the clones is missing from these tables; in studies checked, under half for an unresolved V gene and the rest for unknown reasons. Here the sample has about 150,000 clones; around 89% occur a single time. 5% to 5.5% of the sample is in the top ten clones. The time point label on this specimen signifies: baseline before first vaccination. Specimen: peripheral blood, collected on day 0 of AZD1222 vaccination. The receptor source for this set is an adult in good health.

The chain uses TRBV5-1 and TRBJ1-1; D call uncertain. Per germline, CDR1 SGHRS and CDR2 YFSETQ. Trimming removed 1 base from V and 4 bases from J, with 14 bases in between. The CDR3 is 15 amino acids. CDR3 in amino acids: CASSLFSRASTEAFF. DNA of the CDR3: TGCGCCAGCAGCTTGTTCAGCCGTGCGTCCACTGAAGCTTTCTTT. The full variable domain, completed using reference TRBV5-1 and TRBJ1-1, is KAGVTQTPRYLIKTRGQQVTLSCSPISGHRSVSWYQQTPGQGLQFLFEYFSETQRNKGNFPGRFSGRQFSNSRSEMNVSTLELGDSALYLCASSLFSRASTEAFFGQGTRLTVV.

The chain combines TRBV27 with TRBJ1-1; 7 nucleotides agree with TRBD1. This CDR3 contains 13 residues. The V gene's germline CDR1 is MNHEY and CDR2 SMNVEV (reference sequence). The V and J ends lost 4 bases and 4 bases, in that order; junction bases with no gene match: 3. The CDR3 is CASSWAGGTEAFF. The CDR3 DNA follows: TGTGCCAGCAGTTGGGCAGGGGGCACTGAAGCTTTCTTT.

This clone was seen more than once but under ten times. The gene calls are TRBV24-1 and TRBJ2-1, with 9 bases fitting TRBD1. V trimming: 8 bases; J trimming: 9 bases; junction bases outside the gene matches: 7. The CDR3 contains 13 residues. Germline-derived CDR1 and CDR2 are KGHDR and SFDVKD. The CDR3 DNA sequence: TGTGCCACCATGGGGGACAGGGTATTTGAGCAGTTCTTC. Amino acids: CATMGDRVFEQFF.

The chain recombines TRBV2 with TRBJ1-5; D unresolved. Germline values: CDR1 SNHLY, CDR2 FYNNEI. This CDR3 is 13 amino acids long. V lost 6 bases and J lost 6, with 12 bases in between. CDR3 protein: CASSLEEGQPQHF. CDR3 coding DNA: TGTGCCAGCAGCCTCGAGGAGGGTCAGCCCCAGCATTTT.

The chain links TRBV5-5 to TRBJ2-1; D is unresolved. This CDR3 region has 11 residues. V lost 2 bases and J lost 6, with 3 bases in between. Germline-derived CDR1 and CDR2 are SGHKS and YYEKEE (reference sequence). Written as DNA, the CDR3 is TGTGCCAGCAGCTTTCTCAATGAGCAGTTCTTC. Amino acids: CASSFLNEQFF.

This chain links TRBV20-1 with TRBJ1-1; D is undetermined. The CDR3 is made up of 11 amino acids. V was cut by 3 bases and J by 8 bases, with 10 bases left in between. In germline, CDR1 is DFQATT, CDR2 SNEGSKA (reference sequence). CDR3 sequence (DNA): TGCAGTGCTAGGACCTTTGAGGAAGCTTTCTTT. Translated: CSARTFEEAFF.

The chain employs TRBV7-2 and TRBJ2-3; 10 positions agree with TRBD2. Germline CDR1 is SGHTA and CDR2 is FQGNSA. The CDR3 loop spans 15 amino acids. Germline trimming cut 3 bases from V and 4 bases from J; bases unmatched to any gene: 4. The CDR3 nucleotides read TGTGCCAGCAGCTTCGCTAGCGGGAGACCAGATACGCAGTATTTT. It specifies CASSFASGRPDTQYF.

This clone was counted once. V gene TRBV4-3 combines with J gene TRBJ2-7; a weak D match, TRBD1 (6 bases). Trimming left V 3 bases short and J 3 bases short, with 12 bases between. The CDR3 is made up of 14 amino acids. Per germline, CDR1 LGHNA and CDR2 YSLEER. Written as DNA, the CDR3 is TGCGCCAGCAGCCAGCAACAGGGTTACTACGAGCAGTACTTC. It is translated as CASSQQQGYYEQYF.

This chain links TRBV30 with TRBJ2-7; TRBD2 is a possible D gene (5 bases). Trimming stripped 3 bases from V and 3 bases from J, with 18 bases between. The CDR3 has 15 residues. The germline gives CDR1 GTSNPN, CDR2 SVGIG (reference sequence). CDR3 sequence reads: CAWSMALGGFYEQYF. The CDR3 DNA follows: TGTGCCTGGAGCATGGCCCTAGGAGGATTCTACGAGCAGTACTTC.

The CDR3 sequence is CATSYQGGGEQYF. CDR3 bases: TGTGCCACCAGCTATCAGGGGGGCGGGGAGCAGTACTTC. J is TRBJ2-7 and V is TRBV15, with D perhaps matching TRBD1 (7 bases). There are 13 residues in the CDR3. Germline CDR1 is LNHNV and CDR2 is YYDKDF (reference sequence). Trimming stripped 5 bases from V and 7 bases from J, with 15 bases between.

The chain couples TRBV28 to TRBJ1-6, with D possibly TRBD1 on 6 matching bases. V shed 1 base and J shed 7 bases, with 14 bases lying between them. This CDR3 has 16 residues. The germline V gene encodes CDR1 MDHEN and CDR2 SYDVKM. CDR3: CASSLLSGTLNSPLHF. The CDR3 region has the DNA TGTGCCAGCAGTTTATTGAGCGGGACACTAAATTCACCCCTCCACTTT.

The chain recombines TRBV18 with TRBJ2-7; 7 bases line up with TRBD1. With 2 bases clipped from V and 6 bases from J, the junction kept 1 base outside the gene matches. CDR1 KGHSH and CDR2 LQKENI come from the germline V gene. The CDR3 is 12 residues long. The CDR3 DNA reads TGTGCCAGCTCACCAGAGGGGGCCGAGCAGTACTTC. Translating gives CASSPEGAEQYF.

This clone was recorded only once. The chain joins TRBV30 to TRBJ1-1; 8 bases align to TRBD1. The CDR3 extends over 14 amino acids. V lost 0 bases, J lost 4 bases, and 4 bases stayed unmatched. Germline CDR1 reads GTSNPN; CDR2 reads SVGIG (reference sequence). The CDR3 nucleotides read TGTGCCTGGAGTGTACAGGGGGGGGCCACTGAAGCTTTCTTT. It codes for CAWSVQGGATEAFF.